A selection of T cell receptor beta chains follows, all from one sample in a study of T-cell memory formation after mild COVID-19. TCRdb used MiXCR to reprocess the 5' RACE reads, holding one entry per CDR3 protein. The sample lists around 300,000 distinct CDR3 sequences, around 15% occurring once. The specimen was PBMCs or a T cell subset sorted from them (not recorded which). The receptors were sampled from a man younger than 30 who had mild COVID-19 (a few samples of this study predate the infection). Cell type and time point are not known. CDR3s include the opening cysteine and the closing phenylalanine or tryptophan.

CDR3 protein: CASSFPQGTQETQYF; V gene: TRBV5-5; J gene: TRBJ2-5
CDR3 protein: CASTLGAGNYEQYF; V gene: TRBV27; J gene: TRBJ2-7
CDR3 protein: CASSLRTNYNEQFF; V gene: TRBV27; J gene: TRBJ2-1
CDR3 protein: CASSGQGWDTEAFF; V gene: TRBV6-6; J gene: TRBJ1-1
CDR3 protein: CSARTGRNEQFF; V gene: TRBV29-1; J gene: TRBJ2-1
CDR3 protein: CASSLGNAGNEQFF; V gene: TRBV5-1; J gene: TRBJ2-1
CDR3 protein: CSVADRDLLPYEQYF; V gene: TRBV29-1; J gene: TRBJ2-7
CDR3 protein: CASSSTRGGGNTQYF; V gene: TRBV5-1; J gene: TRBJ2-3
CDR3 protein: CASSQDTAQETQYF; V gene: TRBV3-1; J gene: TRBJ2-5
CDR3 protein: CASSLQGRMETQYF; V gene: TRBV13; J gene: TRBJ2-5
CDR3 protein: CASSLYREGNTGELFF; V gene: TRBV18; J gene: TRBJ2-2
CDR3 protein: CASSRGAGELFF; V gene: TRBV7-9; J gene: TRBJ2-2
CDR3 protein: CASSLGLAIYNEQFF; V gene: TRBV5-1; J gene: TRBJ2-1